The entry that follows covers one TCR beta chain sequence. Its antigen is unknown. These data originate in a study of T cell responses to AZD1222 COVID-19 vaccine. The study's findings and limits: Spike was spanned by vaccine-associated CD4 TCRs, with dominance at 160-218 and 743-854. Increased Spike-specific TCR breadth and depth were observed after two AZD1222 doses.

The germline V gene has CDR1 MRHNA and CDR2 SNTAGT. The CDR3 runs 15 residues. V lost 3 bases to trimming and J lost 9 bases; unmatched junction nucleotides: 9. Sequenced by immunoSEQ multiplex PCR; TCRdb stores in-frame clones only, minus some. The data contain tens of thousands of clones, just over 90% of them singletons. The sample consisted of peripheral blood, taken on day 0 of MenACWY control vaccination. The sequence came from an adult in good health. The chain recombines TRBV6-4 with TRBJ1-5, with 9 bases that match TRBD1. CDR3 DNA: TGTGCCAGCAGTGAAACAGGGGGCCTCGACTGGCCCCAGCATTTT. This translates into CASSETGGLDWPQHF.